This T cell receptor beta chain was found in a study of OX40 agonist ivuxolimab in advanced cancers. About the research overall: Checkpoint inhibitors had been given previously to roughly 40% of patients.

With respect to this clone: Its target is unknown.

Profiling relied on immunoSEQ multiplex PCR, and the TCRdb table lists in-frame clones only, not all of them. The sample lists tens of thousands of clones; 89% were seen once. Findings of the study overall: Certain nonresponding patients likewise had low normalized T-cell clonal expansion. Clonal expansion in partial responders at 0.1-3.0 mg/kg ranked among the lowest.

Patients who had autoimmune disease history or got systemic immunosuppression were left out. The length of the CDR3 is 18 residues. Germline CDR1 MRHNA, CDR2 SNTAGT. The ends were cut back, 9 bases at V and 0 bases at J, with 25 bases in the middle. The rearrangement links TRBV6-4 to TRBJ2-3, with D maybe TRBD2 (5 bases). The sequencing here drew on CD4+ or CD8+ T cells sorted from blood, taken in a trial of the OX40 agonist ivuxolimab. The sequence derives from an adult with an advanced solid tumor such as melanoma, head and neck, liver or kidney cancer. The CDR3 sequence is CARKLGLCSVGSTDTQYF. For the CDR3, the DNA is TGTGCCAGAAAACTTGGACTCTGTTCCGTAGGTAGCACAGATACGCAGTATTTT.